This is a list of T cell receptor beta chains from one sample in a study of shared clonotypes between healthy human individuals. Clones were sequenced by immunoSEQ multiplex PCR, and TCRdb holds only the in-frame ones, with some missing. The data hold around 510,000 clones, with approximately 94% observed a single time. The material sequenced was naive CD4+ T cells sorted from blood. The receptors come from a woman younger than 45 in good health. The CDR3 runs from the conserved cysteine through the conserved F or W. Fields, in order: D gene, J gene, clone size, CDR3 length, V gene, CDR3 protein, CDR3 DNA. The D gene is left open where the match is weak. Clone size is not always given. Where it is, it says once, few, many or a class for expanded clones.

.,TRBJ1-2,.,16,TRBV18,CASSPGTQYFHSGYTF,TGTGCCAGCTCACCGGGTACACAGTACTTCCATAGTGGCTACACCTTC
.,TRBJ2-1,.,15,TRBV27,CASYPAGLGNNEQFF,TGTGCCAGCTACCCAGCGGGCCTGGGTAACAATGAGCAGTTCTTC
.,TRBJ2-2,.,14,TRBV7-6,CASSLLTSTGELFF,TGTGCCAGCAGCTTGTTGACAAGCACCGGGGAGCTGTTTTTT
.,TRBJ1-5,.,13,TRBV10-1,CASSAGGYQPQHF,TGCGCCAGCTCCGCGGGCGGATATCAGCCCCAGCATTTT
TRBD2,TRBJ2-1,.,15,TRBV6-4,CASSVGTSVYNEQFF,TGTGCCAGCAGTGTCGGGACTAGCGTCTACAATGAGCAGTTCTTC
TRBD1,TRBJ1-2,.,12,TRBV15,CATSRDRVGYTF,TGTGCCACCAGCAGGGACAGGGTCGGCTACACCTTC
.,TRBJ2-2,.,17,TRBV5-1,CASSLPPAGQSTGELFF,TGCGCCAGCAGCTTGCCTCCTGCGGGTCAATCCACCGGGGAGCTGTTTTTT
.,TRBJ2-5,.,13,TRBV5-1,CATSTGGGETQYF,TGCGCCACCTCGACAGGTGGAGGGGAGACCCAGTACTTC
TRBD2,TRBJ2-7,.,15,TRBV5-4,CASSPELAVSYEQYF,TGTGCCAGCAGCCCTGAACTAGCGGTATCCTACGAGCAGTACTTC
.,TRBJ2-7,.,15,TRBV5-1,CASSLSGAESYEQYF,TGCGCCAGCAGCTTATCCGGGGCGGAGTCCTACGAGCAGTACTTC
TRBD2,TRBJ2-7,.,16,TRBV5-1,CASSPRTSGVPYEQYF,TGCGCCAGCAGCCCGAGGACTAGCGGGGTACCCTACGAGCAGTACTTC
.,TRBJ2-5,.,14,TRBV5-1,CASSLFGGQETQYF,TGCGCCAGCAGCTTGTTTGGGGGCCAGGAGACCCAGTACTTC
.,TRBJ1-4,.,15,TRBV28,CASSFPRGKDEKLFF,TGTGCCAGCAGTTTCCCCAGGGGCAAGGATGAAAAACTGTTTTTT
.,TRBJ1-2,.,12,TRBV28,CASSFGAYGYTF,TGTGCCAGCAGTTTCGGGGCCTATGGCTACACCTTC
.,TRBJ2-2,.,16,TRBV11-2,CASSLADREDTGELFF,TGTGCCAGCAGCTTAGCAGACAGGGAGGACACCGGGGAGCTGTTTTTT
TRBD1,TRBJ2-7,.,14,TRBV6-5,CASSKDRGNYEQYF,TGTGCCAGCAGCAAAGACAGGGGGAACTACGAGCAGTACTTC
TRBD1,TRBJ1-3,.,16,TRBV4-1,CASSQGQGAVGNTIYF,TGCGCCAGCAGCCAGGGACAGGGTGCAGTTGGAAACACCATATATTTT
.,TRBJ2-7,.,14,TRBV6-6,CASSPDRSSYEQYF,TGTGCCAGCAGCCCCGACAGGAGCTCCTACGAGCAGTACTTC
TRBD1,TRBJ2-7,.,15,TRBV2,CASRARGRGLYEQYF,TGTGCCAGCAGAGCCCGGGGCAGGGGGCTCTACGAGCAGTACTTC
TRBD2,TRBJ2-7,.,15,TRBV5-1,CASSSFAGGKGEQYF,TGCGCCAGCAGCTCCTTCGCGGGAGGGAAGGGCGAGCAGTACTTC
.,TRBJ2-3,.,15,TRBV19,CASSISGTSTDTQYF,TGTGCCAGTAGTATATCCGGGACTAGCACAGATACGCAGTATTTT
.,TRBJ1-1,.,12,TRBV11-2,CASSPPGGQAFF,TGTGCCAGCAGCCCCCCCGGGGGGCAAGCTTTCTTT
TRBD2,TRBJ2-2,.,16,TRBV27,CASSFSLAGGAGELFF,TGTGCCAGCAGTTTTTCCCTAGCGGGAGGGGCGGGGGAGCTGTTTTTT
.,TRBJ2-1,.,14,TRBV9,CASSVDPVYNEQFF,TGTGCCAGCAGCGTAGACCCAGTATACAATGAGCAGTTCTTC
TRBD2,TRBJ2-7,.,15,TRBV6-1,CASSEKLAGVQEQYF,TGTGCCAGCAGTGAAAAGCTAGCGGGAGTTCAGGAGCAGTACTTC
TRBD1,TRBJ1-2,.,15,TRBV5-6,CASSLPGQGTYGYTF,TGTGCCAGCAGCCTCCCGGGACAGGGAACCTATGGCTACACCTTC
.,TRBJ2-7,.,15,TRBV7-9,CASSLQTPTASEQYF,TGTGCCAGCAGCTTACAGACACCGACCGCTTCCGAGCAGTACTTC
TRBD2,TRBJ2-1,.,17,TRBV7-2,CASGLPLLAGYKNEQFF,TGTGCCAGCGGGCTCCCTCTACTAGCGGGCTATAAGAATGAGCAGTTCTTC
TRBD1,TRBJ1-2,.,13,TRBV28,CASSWTGLNGYTF,TGTGCCAGCAGTTGGACAGGGCTCAATGGCTACACCTTC
TRBD2,TRBJ2-1,.,15,TRBV7-9,CASTLVLAGNNEQFF,TGTGCCAGCACCCTCGTGCTAGCGGGGAACAATGAGCAGTTCTTC
.,TRBJ1-2,.,13,TRBV11-2,CASSLLGDGGYTF,TGTGCCAGCAGCTTATTGGGGGACGGAGGCTACACCTTC
.,TRBJ1-2,.,15,TRBV30,CAWSVQDRGSYGYTF,TGTGCCTGGAGTGTACAGGACCGGGGGAGCTATGGCTACACCTTC
TRBD1,TRBJ1-5,.,20,TRBV28,CASSLWDRAVGWGGNQPQHF,TGTGCCAGCAGTTTATGGGACAGGGCTGTTGGATGGGGGGGGAATCAGCCCCAGCATTTT
.,TRBJ1-2,.,15,TRBV9,CASSGHAILNYGYTF,TGTGCCAGCAGCGGACACGCAATCCTTAACTATGGCTACACCTTC
.,TRBJ2-1,.,11,TRBV9,CASSKGTEQFF,TGTGCCAGCAGCAAAGGGACCGAGCAGTTCTTC
.,TRBJ2-3,.,15,TRBV7-6,CASSLSGIYTDTQYF,TGTGCCAGCAGCTTGAGCGGAATTTACACAGATACGCAGTATTTT
.,TRBJ2-1,.,11,TRBV6-5,CASSYLGEQFF,TGTGCCAGCAGTTACCTTGGGGAGCAGTTCTTC
TRBD2,TRBJ2-2,.,22,TRBV28,CASRKPGLAGGPSGKSGGELFF,TGTGCCAGCAGGAAACCGGGACTAGCGGGAGGGCCTTCTGGGAAATCAGGCGGGGAGCTGTTTTTT
.,TRBJ2-7,.,11,TRBV30,CAWSQGYEQYF,TGTGCCTGGTCACAGGGTTACGAGCAGTACTTC
.,TRBJ2-2,.,15,TRBV19,CASSLAPPNTGELFF,TGTGCCAGTAGTTTAGCGCCTCCGAACACCGGGGAGCTGTTTTTT
.,TRBJ1-1,.,15,TRBV7-9,CASSLVEVTNTEAFF,TGTGCCAGCAGCTTAGTTGAGGTAACAAACACTGAAGCTTTCTTT
.,TRBJ2-3,.,14,TRBV5-1,CASSLDQSTDTQYF,TGCGCCAGCAGCTTAGATCAAAGCACAGATACGCAGTATTTT
.,TRBJ2-7,.,16,TRBV15,CATSTRTTAVVYEQYF,TGTGCCACCAGCACTAGAACAACAGCGGTAGTCTACGAGCAGTACTTC
TRBD2,TRBJ2-1,.,18,TRBV27,CASSSHQFAGGSYNEQFF,TGTGCCAGCAGTTCCCATCAATTTGCGGGAGGCTCCTACAATGAGCAGTTCTTC
TRBD2,TRBJ2-2,.,14,TRBV19,CASRLAGDTGELFF,TGTGCCAGTAGACTAGCGGGAGACACCGGGGAGCTGTTTTTT
.,TRBJ2-7,once,15,TRBV19,CASSIIWKKDYEQYF,TGTGCCAGTAGTATTATATGGAAGAAAGACTACGAGCAGTACTTC
.,TRBJ2-4,.,14,TRBV18,CASSLSQGIHIQYF,TGTGCCAGCTCACTAAGCCAGGGGATACACATTCAGTACTTC
.,TRBJ2-3,.,10,TRBV2,CASATDTQYF,TGTGCCAGCGCGACAGATACGCAGTATTTT
.,TRBJ1-5,.,13,TRBV19,CASSIEYRGPQHF,TGTGCCAGTAGTATAGAATACCGCGGACCCCAGCATTTT
.,TRBJ1-3,.,11,TRBV6-4,CARDLGNTIYF,TGTGCCAGAGATCTTGGAAACACCATATATTTT